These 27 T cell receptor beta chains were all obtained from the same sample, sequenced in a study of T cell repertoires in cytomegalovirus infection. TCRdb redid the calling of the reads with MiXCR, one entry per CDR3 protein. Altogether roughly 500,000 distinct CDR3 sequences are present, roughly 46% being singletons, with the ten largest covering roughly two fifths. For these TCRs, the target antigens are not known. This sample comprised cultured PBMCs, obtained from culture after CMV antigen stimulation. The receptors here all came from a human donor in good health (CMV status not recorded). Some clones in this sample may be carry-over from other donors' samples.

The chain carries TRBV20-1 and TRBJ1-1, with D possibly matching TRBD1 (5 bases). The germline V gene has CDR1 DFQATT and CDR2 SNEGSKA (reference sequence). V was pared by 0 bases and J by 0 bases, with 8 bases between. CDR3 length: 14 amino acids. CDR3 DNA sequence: TGCAGTGCTAGAGAAGCGGGGCTGAACACTGAAGCTTTCTTT. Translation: CSAREAGLNTEAFF.

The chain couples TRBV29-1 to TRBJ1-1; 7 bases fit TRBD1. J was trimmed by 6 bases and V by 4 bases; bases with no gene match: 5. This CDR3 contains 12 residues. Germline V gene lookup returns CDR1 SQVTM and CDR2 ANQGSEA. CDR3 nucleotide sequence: TGCAGCGTTGTAGCGGACAGGCCTGAAGCTTTCTTT. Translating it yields CSVVADRPEAFF.

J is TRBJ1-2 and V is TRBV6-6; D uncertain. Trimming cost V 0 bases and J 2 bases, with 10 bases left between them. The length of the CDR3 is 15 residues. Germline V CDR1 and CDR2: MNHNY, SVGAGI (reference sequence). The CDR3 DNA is TGTGCCAGCAGTTACTCGACTGACGGGAACTATGGCTACACCTTC. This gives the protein CASSYSTDGNYGYTF.

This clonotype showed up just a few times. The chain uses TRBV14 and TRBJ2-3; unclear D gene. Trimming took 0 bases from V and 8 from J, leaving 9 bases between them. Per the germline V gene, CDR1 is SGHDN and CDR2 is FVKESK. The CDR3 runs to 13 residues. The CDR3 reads CASSQETLGTQYF. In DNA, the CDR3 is TGTGCCAGCAGCCAAGAAACCCTGGGTACGCAGTATTTT.

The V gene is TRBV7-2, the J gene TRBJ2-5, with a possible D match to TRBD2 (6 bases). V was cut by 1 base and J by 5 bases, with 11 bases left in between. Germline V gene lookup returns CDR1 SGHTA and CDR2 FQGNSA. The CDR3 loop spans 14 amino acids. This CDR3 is CASSLEGLAETQYF. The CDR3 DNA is TGTGCCAGCAGCTTAGAGGGGCTAGCGGAGACCCAGTACTTC.

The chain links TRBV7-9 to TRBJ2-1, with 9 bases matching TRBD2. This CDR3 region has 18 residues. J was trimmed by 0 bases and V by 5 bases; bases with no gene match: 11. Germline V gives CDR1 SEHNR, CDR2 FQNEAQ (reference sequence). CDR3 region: CASSRPRAGGSSYNEQFF. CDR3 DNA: TGTGCCAGCAGCAGGCCCCGGGCGGGAGGGTCCTCCTACAATGAGCAGTTCTTC.

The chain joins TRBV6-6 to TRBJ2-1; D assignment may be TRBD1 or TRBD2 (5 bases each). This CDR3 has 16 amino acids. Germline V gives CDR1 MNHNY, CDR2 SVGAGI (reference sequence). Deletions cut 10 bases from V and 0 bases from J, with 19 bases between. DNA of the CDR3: TGTGCCACCCAAGCAGCCGGGGCTAGCTCCTACAATGAGCAGTTCTTC. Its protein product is CATQAAGASSYNEQFF.

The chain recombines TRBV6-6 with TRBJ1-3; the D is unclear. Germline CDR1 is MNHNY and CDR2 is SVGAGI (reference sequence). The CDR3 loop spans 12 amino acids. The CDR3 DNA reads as TGTGCTTCGGCAGACTCTGGAAACACCATATATTTT. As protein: CASADSGNTIYF.

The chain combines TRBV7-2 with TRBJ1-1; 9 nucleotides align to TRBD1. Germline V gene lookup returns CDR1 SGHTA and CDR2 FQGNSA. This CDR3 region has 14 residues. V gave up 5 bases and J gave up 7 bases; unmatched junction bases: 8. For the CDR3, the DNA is TGTGCCAGCAGCCTCCGGGACAGGGTAATTGAAGCTTTCTTT. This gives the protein CASSLRDRVIEAFF.

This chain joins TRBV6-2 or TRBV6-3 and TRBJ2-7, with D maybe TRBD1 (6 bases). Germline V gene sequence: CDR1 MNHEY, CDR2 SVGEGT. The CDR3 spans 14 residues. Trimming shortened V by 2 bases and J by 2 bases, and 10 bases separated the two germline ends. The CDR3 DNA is TGTGCCAGCAGTTACGCCGAGGGGGCCTACGAGCAGTACTTC. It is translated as CASSYAEGAYEQYF.

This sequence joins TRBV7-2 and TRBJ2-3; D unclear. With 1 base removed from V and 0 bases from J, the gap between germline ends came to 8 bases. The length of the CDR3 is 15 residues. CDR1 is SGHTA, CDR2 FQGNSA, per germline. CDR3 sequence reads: CASSLEGESTDTQYF. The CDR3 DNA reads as TGTGCCAGCAGCTTAGAGGGCGAGAGCACAGATACGCAGTATTTT.

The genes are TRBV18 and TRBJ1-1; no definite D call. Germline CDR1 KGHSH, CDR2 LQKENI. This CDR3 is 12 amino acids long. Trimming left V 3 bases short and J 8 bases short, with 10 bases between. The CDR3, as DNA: TGTGCCAGCTCACCCGATGTGTCGGAAGCTTTCTTT. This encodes CASSPDVSEAFF.

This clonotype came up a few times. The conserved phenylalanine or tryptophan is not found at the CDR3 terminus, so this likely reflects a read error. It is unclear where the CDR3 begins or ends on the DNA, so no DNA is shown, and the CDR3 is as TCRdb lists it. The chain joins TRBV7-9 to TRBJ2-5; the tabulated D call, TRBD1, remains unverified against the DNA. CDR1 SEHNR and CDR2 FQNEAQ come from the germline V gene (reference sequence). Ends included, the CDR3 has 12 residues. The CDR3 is CASSSDKPPTCL.

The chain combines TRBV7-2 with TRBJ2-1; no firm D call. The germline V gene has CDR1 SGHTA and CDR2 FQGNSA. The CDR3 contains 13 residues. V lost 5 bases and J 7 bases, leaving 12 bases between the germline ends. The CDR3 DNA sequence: TGTGCCAGCAGCCCCCGTGCCGCAAATGAGCAGTTCTTC. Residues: CASSPRAANEQFF.

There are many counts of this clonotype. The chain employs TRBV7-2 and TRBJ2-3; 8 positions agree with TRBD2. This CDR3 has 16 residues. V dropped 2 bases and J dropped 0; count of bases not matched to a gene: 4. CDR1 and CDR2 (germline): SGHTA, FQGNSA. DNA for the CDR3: TGTGCCAGCAGCTTAAATACGGGAGGGAGCACAGATACGCAGTATTTT. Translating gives CASSLNTGGSTDTQYF. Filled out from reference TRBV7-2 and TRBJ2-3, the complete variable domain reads GAGVSQSPSNKVTEKGKDVELRCDPISGHTALYWYRQSLGQGLEFLIYFQGNSAPDKSGLPSDRFSAERTGGSVSTLTIQRTQQEDSAVYLCASSLNTGGSTDTQYFGPGTRLTVL.

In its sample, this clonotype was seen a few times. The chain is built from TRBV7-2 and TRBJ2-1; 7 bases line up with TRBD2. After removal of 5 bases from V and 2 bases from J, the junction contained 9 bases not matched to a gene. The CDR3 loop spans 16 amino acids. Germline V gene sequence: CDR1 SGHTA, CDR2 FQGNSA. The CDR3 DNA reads TGTGCCAGCAGCCATGAGCGCGGGGGTGCCTACAATGAGCAGTTCTTC. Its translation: CASSHERGGAYNEQFF. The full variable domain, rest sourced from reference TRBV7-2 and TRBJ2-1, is GAGVSQSPSNKVTEKGKDVELRCDPISGHTALYWYRQSLGQGLEFLIYFQGNSAPDKSGLPSDRFSAERTGGSVSTLTIQRTQQEDSAVYLCASSHERGGAYNEQFFGPGTRLTVL.

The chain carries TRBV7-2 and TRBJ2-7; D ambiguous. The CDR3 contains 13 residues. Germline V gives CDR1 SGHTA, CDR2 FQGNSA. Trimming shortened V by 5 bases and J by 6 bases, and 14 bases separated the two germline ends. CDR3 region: CASSPSPSVEQYF. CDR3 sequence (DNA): TGTGCCAGCAGCCCTTCCCCGTCTGTCGAGCAGTACTTC. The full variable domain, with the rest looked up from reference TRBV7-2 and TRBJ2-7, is GAGVSQSPSNKVTEKGKDVELRCDPISGHTALYWYRQSLGQGLEFLIYFQGNSAPDKSGLPSDRFSAERTGGSVSTLTIQRTQQEDSAVYLCASSPSPSVEQYFGPGTRLTVT.

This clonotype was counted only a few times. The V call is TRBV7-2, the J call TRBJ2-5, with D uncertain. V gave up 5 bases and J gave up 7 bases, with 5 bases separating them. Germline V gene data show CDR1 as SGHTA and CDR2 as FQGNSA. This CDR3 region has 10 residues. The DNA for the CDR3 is TGTGCCAGCAGCCTCGGGACCCAGTACTTC. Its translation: CASSLGTQYF.

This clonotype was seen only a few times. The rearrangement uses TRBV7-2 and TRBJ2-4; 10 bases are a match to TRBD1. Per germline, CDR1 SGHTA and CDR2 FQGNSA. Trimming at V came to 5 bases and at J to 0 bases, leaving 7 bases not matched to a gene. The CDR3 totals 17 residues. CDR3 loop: CASSQDRGILAKNIQYF. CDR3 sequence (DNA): TGTGCCAGCAGCCAGGACAGGGGGATACTAGCCAAAAACATTCAGTACTTC.

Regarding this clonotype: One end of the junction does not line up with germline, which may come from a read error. Written as DNA, the CDR3 is TGCGCCAACAGCCAACCTAGGAGGGGAAGGGGCCATGGCTACACCTTC. It translates to CANSQPRRGRGHGYTF. The chain has TRBV4-1 and TRBJ1-2; TRBD1 is a possible D gene (5 bases). The germline CDR1 and CDR2 sequences are MGHRA and YSYEKL. The CDR3 consists of 16 residues.

For the CDR3, the DNA is TGTGCCAGCAGCTCGGACGGGTTAGGCCAAGAGACCCAGTACTTC. Translated, it gives CASSSDGLGQETQYF. The rearrangement uses TRBV7-6 and TRBJ2-5; D gene ambiguous. The length of the CDR3 is 15 residues. V lost 4 bases and J lost 1, with 13 bases in between. Germline loops: CDR1 SGHVS, CDR2 FNYEAQ. Full variable domain (outside the CDR3, taken from reference TRBV7-6 and TRBJ2-5): GAGVSQSPRYKVTKRGQDVALRCDPISGHVSLYWYRQALGQGPEFLTYFNYEAQQDKSGLPNDRFSAERPEGSISTLTIQRTEQRDSAMYRCASSSDGLGQETQYFGPGTRLLVL.

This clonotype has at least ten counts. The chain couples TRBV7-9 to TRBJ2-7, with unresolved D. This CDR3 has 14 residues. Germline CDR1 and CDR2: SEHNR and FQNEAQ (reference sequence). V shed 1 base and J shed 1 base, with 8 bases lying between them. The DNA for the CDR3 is TGTGCCAGCAGCTTAGGTGGCAGGTCCTACGAGCAGTACTTC. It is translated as CASSLGGRSYEQYF.

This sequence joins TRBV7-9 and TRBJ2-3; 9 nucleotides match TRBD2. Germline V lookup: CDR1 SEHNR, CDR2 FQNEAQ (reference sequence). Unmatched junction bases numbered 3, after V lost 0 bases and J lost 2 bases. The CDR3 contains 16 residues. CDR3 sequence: CASSLATSGFTDTQYF. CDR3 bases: TGTGCCAGCAGCTTAGCGACTAGCGGCTTCACAGATACGCAGTATTTT.

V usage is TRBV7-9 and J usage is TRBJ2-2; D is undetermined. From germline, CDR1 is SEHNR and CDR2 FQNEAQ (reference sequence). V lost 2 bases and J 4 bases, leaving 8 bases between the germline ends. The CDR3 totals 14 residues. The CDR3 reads CASSLYKGTGELFF. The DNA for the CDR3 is TGTGCCAGCAGCTTATATAAAGGCACCGGGGAGCTGTTTTTT.

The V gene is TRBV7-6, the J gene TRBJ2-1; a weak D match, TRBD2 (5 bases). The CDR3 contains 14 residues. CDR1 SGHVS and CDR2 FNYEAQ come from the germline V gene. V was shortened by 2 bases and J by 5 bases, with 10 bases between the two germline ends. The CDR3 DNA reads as TGTGCCAGCAGCTTATCGGGATCGGACAATGAGCAGTTCTTC. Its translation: CASSLSGSDNEQFF.

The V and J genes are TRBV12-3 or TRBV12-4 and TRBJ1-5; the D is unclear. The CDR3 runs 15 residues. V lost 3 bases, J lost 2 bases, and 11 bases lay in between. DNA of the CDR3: TGTGCCAGCAGTTTTAGGTGGGGAGGCAATCAGCCCCAGCATTTT. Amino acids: CASSFRWGGNQPQHF.

The CDR3 DNA reads TGCGCCAGCAGCCAAGAGGAGGGTCAGCCCCAGCATTTT. Protein: CASSQEEGQPQHF. The gene calls are TRBV4-3 and TRBJ1-5; D is ambiguous. V shed 0 bases and J shed 6 bases, with 6 bases lying between them. Per the germline V gene, CDR1 is LGHNA and CDR2 is YSLEER. The CDR3 is made up of 13 amino acids.